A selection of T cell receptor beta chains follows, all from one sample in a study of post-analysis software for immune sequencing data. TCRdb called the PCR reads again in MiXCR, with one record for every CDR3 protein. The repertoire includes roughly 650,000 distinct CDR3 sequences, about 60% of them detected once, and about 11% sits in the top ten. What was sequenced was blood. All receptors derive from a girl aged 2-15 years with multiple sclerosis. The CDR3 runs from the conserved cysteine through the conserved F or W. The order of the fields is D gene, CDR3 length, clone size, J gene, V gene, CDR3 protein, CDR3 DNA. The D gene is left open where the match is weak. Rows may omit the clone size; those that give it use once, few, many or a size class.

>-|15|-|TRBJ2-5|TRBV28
CASSSYREGQETQYF
TGTGCCAGCAGTTCCTACAGGGAGGGGCAAGAGACCCAGTACTTC
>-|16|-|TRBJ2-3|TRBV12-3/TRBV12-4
CASSLDSGPTIRGQYF
TGTGCCAGCAGTTTAGATTCGGGACCCACAATTCGGGGGCAGTATTTT
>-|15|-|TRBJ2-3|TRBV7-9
CASSSRQGTTDTQYF
TGTGCCAGCAGCTCCCGTCAGGGAACCACAGATACGCAGTATTTT
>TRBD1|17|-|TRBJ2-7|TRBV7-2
CASSLTPPGQAYNEQYF
TGTGCCAGCAGCTTGACTCCACCAGGACAGGCATACAATGAGCAGTACTTC
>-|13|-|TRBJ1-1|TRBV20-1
CSASHPVNTEAFF
TGCAGTGCTAGTCATCCGGTCAACACTGAAGCTTTCTTT
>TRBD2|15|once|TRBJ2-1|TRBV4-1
CASSQISGRCHEQFF
TGCGCCAGCAGCCAAATTAGCGGGAGGTGCCATGAGCAGTTCTTC
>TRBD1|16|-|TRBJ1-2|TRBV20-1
CSARGRDRGLNYGYTF
TGCAGTGCTAGAGGTCGGGACAGGGGCCTTAACTATGGCTACACCTTC
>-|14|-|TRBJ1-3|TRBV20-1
CSAHRAYSGNTIYF
TGCAGTGCGCACAGGGCTTACTCTGGAAACACCATATATTTT
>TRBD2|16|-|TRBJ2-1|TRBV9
CASSVLAGISYNEQFF
TGTGCCAGCAGCGTACTAGCGGGGATCTCCTACAATGAGCAGTTCTTC
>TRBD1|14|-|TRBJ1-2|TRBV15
CATSRTGPSAGYTF
TGTGCCACCAGCAGGACAGGGCCAAGCGCAGGCTACACCTTC
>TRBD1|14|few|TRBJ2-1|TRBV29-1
CSVAGQVSYNEQFF
TGCAGCGTTGCCGGACAGGTATCCTACAATGAGCAGTTCTTC
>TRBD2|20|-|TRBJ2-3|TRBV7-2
CASRFGATLSGGLSTDTRYF
TGTGCCAGCAGGTTCGGGGCGACCCTAAGCGGGGGGTTATCAACAGATACGCGGTATTTT
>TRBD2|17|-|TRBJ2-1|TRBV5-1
CASSLGLANPHRNEQFF
TGCGCCAGCAGCTTGGGACTAGCGAACCCTCATCGCAATGAGCAGTTCTTC
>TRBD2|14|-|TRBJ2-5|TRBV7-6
CASSDGTIEETQYF
TGTGCCAGCAGCGACGGGACTATTGAGGAGACCCAGTACTTC
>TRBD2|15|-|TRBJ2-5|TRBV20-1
CSARGLAGTQETQYF
TGCAGTGCTAGAGGACTAGCGGGGACCCAAGAGACCCAGTACTTC
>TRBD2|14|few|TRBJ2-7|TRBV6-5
CASGVSGRPHEQYF
TGTGCCAGCGGTGTGAGCGGGAGGCCCCACGAGCAGTACTTC
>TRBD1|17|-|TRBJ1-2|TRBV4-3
CASSRRDRGYSNYGYTF
TGCGCCAGCAGCCGCCGGGACAGGGGATATTCTAACTATGGCTACACCTTC
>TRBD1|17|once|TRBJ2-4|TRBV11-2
CASSSVQGPSAKNIQYF
TGTGCCAGCAGCTCCGTACAGGGGCCGTCAGCCAAAAACATTCAGTACTTC
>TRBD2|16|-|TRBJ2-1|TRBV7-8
CASTPLGEGPVDEQFF
TGTGCCAGCACCCCATTGGGGGAGGGGCCGGTGGATGAGCAGTTCTTC
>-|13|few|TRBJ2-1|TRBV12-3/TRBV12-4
CASSLGRVNEQFF
TGTGCCAGCAGTTTAGGCAGGGTGAATGAGCAGTTCTTC
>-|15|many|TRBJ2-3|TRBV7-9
CASSLEASLRDTQYF
TGTGCCAGCAGCTTAGAGGCTAGCCTTCGCGATACGCAGTATTTT
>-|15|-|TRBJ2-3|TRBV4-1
CASSQRELVADTQYF
TGCGCCAGCAGCCAACGTGAACTAGTCGCAGATACGCAGTATTTT
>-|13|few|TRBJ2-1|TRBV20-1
CSARDWTFNEQFF
TGCAGTGCTAGGGACTGGACCTTCAATGAGCAGTTCTTC
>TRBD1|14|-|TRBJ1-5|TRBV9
CASSVDQGDQPQHF
TGTGCCAGCAGCGTAGACCAGGGGGATCAGCCCCAGCATTTT
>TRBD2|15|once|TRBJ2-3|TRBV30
CAWDPGLAATDTQYF
TGTGCCTGGGACCCGGGACTAGCGGCCACAGATACGCAGTATTTT
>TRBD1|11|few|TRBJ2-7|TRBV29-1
CSVGDRYEQYF
TGCAGCGTTGGGGACAGGTACGAGCAGTACTTC
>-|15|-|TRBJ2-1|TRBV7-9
CASSLTRQPYNEQFF
TGTGCCAGCAGCTTGACGAGACAGCCCTACAATGAACAGTTCTTC
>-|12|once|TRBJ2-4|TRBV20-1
CSAPHLGNIQYF
TGCAGTGCTCCTCACCTAGGGAACATTCAGTACTTC
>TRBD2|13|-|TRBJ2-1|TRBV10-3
CAIDSGAYNEQFF
TGTGCCATCGATAGCGGGGCCTACAATGAGCAGTTCTTC
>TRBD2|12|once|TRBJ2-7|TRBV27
CASGEGDYEQYF
TGTGCCAGCGGGGAGGGAGACTACGAGCAGTACTTC
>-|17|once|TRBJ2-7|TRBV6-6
CASSTPLPSGNSYEQYF
TGTGCCAGCAGCACTCCTCTCCCCAGCGGTAACTCCTACGAGCAGTACTTC
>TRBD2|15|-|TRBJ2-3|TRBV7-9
CARSFWPSGADTQYF
TGTGCCCGCAGCTTCTGGCCCAGCGGGGCAGATACGCAGTATTTT
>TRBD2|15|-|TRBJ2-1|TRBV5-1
CASSSLAGEMGEQFF
TGCGCCAGCAGCTCCTTAGCGGGAGAAATGGGTGAGCAGTTCTTC
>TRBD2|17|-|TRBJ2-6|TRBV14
CASSALAGGAGANVLTF
TGTGCCAGCTCTGCTCTAGCGGGAGGAGCTGGGGCCAACGTCCTGACTTTC
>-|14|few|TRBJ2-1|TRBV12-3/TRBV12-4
CASSLQGQRNEQFF
TGTGCCAGCAGTTTACAGGGGCAGAGGAATGAGCAGTTCTTC
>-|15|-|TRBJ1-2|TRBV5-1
CASSPYHIPGNGYTF
TGCGCCAGCAGCCCTTACCATATCCCAGGTAATGGCTACACCTTC
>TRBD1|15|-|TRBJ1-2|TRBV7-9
CASSMGQTINYGYTF
TGTGCCAGCAGCATGGGACAGACAATCAACTATGGCTACACCTTC
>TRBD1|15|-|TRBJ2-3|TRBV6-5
CASSYAGQGADMQYF
TGTGCCAGCAGTTACGCAGGACAGGGGGCAGATATGCAGTATTTT
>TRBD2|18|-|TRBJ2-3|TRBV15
CATSLTGLAGSYADTQYF
TGTGCCACCAGCCTTACGGGACTAGCGGGGAGCTACGCAGATACGCAGTATTTT
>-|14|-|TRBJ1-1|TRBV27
CASTTWTGNTEAFF
TGTGCCAGCACCACTTGGACGGGGAACACTGAAGCTTTCTTT